The 17 T cell receptor beta chains given below trace back to one sample, sequenced in a study of T cell changes during pregnancy in multiple sclerosis. The repertoire was sequenced with immunoSEQ multiplex PCR; TCRdb's copy has only in-frame clones and lacks some. In the table there are 50,000 or so clones, 90% to 95% of which are singletons. The sequences come from CD4+ T cells from peripheral blood mononuclear cells, collected before pregnancy. All receptors come from a female donor with multiple sclerosis, enrolled in a pregnancy study.

The V gene is TRBV28, the J gene TRBJ1-1; perhaps TRBD1 as D (5 bases). CDR1 is MDHEN and CDR2 is SYDVKM in the germline V gene. Trimming pared 6 bases from V and 1 base from J, leaving 12 bases between. This CDR3 contains 14 residues. CDR3: CASSQAGGNTEAFF. CDR3 nucleotides: TGTGCCAGCAGCCAAGCGGGGGGGAACACTGAAGCTTTCTTT.

The chain uses TRBV19 and TRBJ1-1; D gene ambiguous. The V end was cut by 5 bases, the J end by 0 bases, with 7 bases between. Germline assignment: CDR1 LNHDA and CDR2 SQIVND (reference sequence). The CDR3 covers 13 residues. In nucleotides, the CDR3 is TGTGCCAGTAGTGTGTCAGTGAACACTGAAGCTTTCTTT. Translation gives CASSVSVNTEAFF.

This clone has a single count. V usage is TRBV2 and J usage is TRBJ2-3; 8 bases agree with TRBD2. CDR1 and CDR2 from the germline V gene are SNHLY and FYNNEI. With 4 bases clipped from V and 7 bases from J, the junction kept 10 bases outside the gene matches. The CDR3 totals 15 residues. DNA for the CDR3: TGTGCCAGCAGTGCCGAGCGGGAGTTAAGGAATACGCAGTATTTT. This sequence encodes CASSAERELRNTQYF.

The V call is TRBV19, the J call TRBJ2-1, with 10 nucleotides matching TRBD2. CDR1 is LNHDA, CDR2 SQIVND, per germline (reference sequence). The CDR3 covers 17 residues. J gave up 11 bases and V 6 bases, and 19 bases lay outside the gene matches. The chain's CDR3 is CASSPKTGTSAGAKQFF. CDR3 nucleotides: TGTGCCAGTAGCCCAAAAACCGGGACTAGCGCCGGGGCTAAGCAGTTCTTC.

The rearrangement joins TRBV9 to TRBJ2-3; 12 bases align to TRBD2. The CDR3 loop spans 17 amino acids. V gave up 0 bases and J gave up 7 bases; unmatched junction bases: 9. Per germline, CDR1 SGDLS and CDR2 YYNGEE. The CDR3 DNA reads TGTGCCAGCAGCGTAGACCCCCCTAGCGGGAGGGCGAATACGCAGTATTTT. Encoded protein: CASSVDPPSGRANTQYF.

This clone has only a few counts. The chain links TRBV19 to TRBJ1-1, with 8 bases lining up with TRBD1. Trimming removed 3 bases from V and 3 bases from J; junction bases left unmatched: 3. The germline gives CDR1 LNHDA, CDR2 SQIVND (reference sequence). CDR3 length equals 14 residues. CDR3: CASSMPGGHTEAFF. In DNA form, the CDR3 reads TGTGCCAGTAGTATGCCAGGGGGCCACACTGAAGCTTTCTTT.

The V call is TRBV7-2, the J call TRBJ2-5; D is ambiguous. With 1 base removed from V and 3 bases from J, the gap between germline ends came to 6 bases. The CDR3 covers 13 residues. Germline lookup yields CDR1 SGHTA and CDR2 FQGNSA. The CDR3: CASSLGHKETQYF. The DNA of the CDR3 is TGTGCCAGCAGCTTAGGACACAAAGAGACCCAGTACTTC.

This sequence joins TRBV9 and TRBJ2-1; TRBD2 matches at 12 bases. The CDR3 runs 15 residues. V was clipped by 2 bases and J by 8 bases; unmatched bases: 5. Looked up from germline, CDR1 is SGDLS and CDR2 is YYNGEE. The CDR3 spells CASSVRLAGDHEQFF. The CDR3 DNA follows: TGTGCCAGCAGCGTCCGACTAGCGGGAGACCATGAGCAGTTCTTC.

This sequence joins TRBV6-1 and TRBJ2-5; 11 bases match TRBD1. The junction had 2 bases not matched to a gene; V was cut back by 4 bases and J by 1 base. From germline, CDR1 is MNHNS and CDR2 SASEGT. The CDR3 length is 15 residues. The chain's CDR3 is CASSAGTGGQETQYF. The CDR3 DNA sequence: TGTGCCAGCAGTGCGGGGACAGGGGGCCAAGAGACCCAGTACTTC.

The V and J genes are TRBV5-4 and TRBJ2-5, with D unresolved. Germline CDR1 is SGHNT and CDR2 is YYREEE (reference sequence). CDR3 length equals 13 residues. Trimming left V 0 bases short and J 4 bases short, with 7 bases between. CDR3 bases: TGTGCCAGCAGCTTGGGGCCCCCAGAGACCCAGTACTTC. This codes for CASSLGPPETQYF.

This clone was seen only a few times. The J gene is TRBJ2-4, the V gene TRBV28; D is possibly TRBD1 (6 bases). Trimming pared 6 bases from V and 3 bases from J, leaving 21 bases between. The V gene's germline CDR1 is MDHEN and CDR2 SYDVKM. This CDR3 has 17 amino acids. The CDR3: CASRQDSHLRGKNIQYF. The CDR3 nucleotides read TGTGCCAGCAGGCAGGACAGCCACCTGCGTGGCAAAAACATTCAGTACTTC.

The chain has TRBV28 and TRBJ2-5; D is uncertain. Trimming stripped 4 bases from V and 2 bases from J, with 2 bases between. The CDR3 is 11 amino acids. Germline loops: CDR1 MDHEN, CDR2 SYDVKM. In DNA, the CDR3 is TGTGCCAGCAGTTCTCAAGAGACCCAGTACTTC. Protein sequence: CASSSQETQYF.

The gene calls are TRBV5-1 and TRBJ2-7; weak D call: TRBD1 (6 bases). In germline, CDR1 is SGHRS, CDR2 YFSETQ. The CDR3 is made up of 14 amino acids. Trimming removed 0 bases from V and 0 bases from J, with 7 bases in between. Here the CDR3 reads CASSLGQVSYEQYF. The CDR3, as DNA: TGCGCCAGCAGCTTGGGACAGGTCTCCTACGAGCAGTACTTC.

Only one count was recorded for this clone. This rearrangement joins TRBV5-1 to TRBJ2-7, with D perhaps TRBD2 (5 bases). The CDR3 is 13 residues long. The V gene lost 0 bases and the J gene lost 2 bases, with 6 bases spanning the gap. Germline lookup yields CDR1 SGHRS and CDR2 YFSETQ. The CDR3 region has the DNA TGCGCCAGCAGCTTGGGACTAACCTACGAGCAGTACTTC. Amino acids: CASSLGLTYEQYF.

The chain joins TRBV28 to TRBJ1-5, with D hard to call. Per the germline V gene, CDR1 is MDHEN and CDR2 is SYDVKM. V was pared by 2 bases and J by 4 bases, with 12 bases between. The CDR3 consists of 15 residues. CDR3 protein: CASSLILQQNQPQHF. Here the CDR3 DNA reads TGTGCCAGCAGTTTAATCTTACAGCAAAATCAGCCCCAGCATTTT.

This chain connects TRBV27 to TRBJ2-7; TRBD1 aligns across 11 bases. This CDR3 region has 15 residues. Per germline, CDR1 MNHEY and CDR2 SMNVEV (reference sequence). J lost 2 bases, V lost 2 bases, and 2 bases had no gene match. CDR3 nucleotides: TGTGCCAGCAGTTTAGGGACAGGGGGAACCTACGAGCAGTACTTC. It encodes CASSLGTGGTYEQYF.

V usage is TRBV28 and J usage is TRBJ1-2; tentative D call: TRBD1 (5 bases). Germline V gives CDR1 MDHEN, CDR2 SYDVKM. CDR3 length: 14 amino acids. Trimming shortened V by 2 bases and J by 3 bases, and 10 bases separated the two germline ends. CDR3 DNA sequence: TGTGCCAGCAGTTTAGACAGAGCGTACTATGGCTACACCTTC. Translation: CASSLDRAYYGYTF.